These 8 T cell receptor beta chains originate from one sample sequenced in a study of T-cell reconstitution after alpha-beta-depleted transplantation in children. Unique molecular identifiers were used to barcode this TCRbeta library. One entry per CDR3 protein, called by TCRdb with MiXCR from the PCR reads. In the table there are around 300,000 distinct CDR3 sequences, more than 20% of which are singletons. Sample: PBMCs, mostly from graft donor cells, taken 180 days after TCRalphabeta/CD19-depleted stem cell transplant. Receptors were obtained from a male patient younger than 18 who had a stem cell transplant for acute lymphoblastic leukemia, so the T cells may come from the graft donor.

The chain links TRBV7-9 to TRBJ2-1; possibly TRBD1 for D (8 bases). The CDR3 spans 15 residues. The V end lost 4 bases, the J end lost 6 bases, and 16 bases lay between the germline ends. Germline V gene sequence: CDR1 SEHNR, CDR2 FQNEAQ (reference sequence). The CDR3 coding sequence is TGTGCCAGCAGCTCCGGGGGGACAGGATCCAATGAGCAGTTCTTC. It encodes CASSSGGTGSNEQFF.

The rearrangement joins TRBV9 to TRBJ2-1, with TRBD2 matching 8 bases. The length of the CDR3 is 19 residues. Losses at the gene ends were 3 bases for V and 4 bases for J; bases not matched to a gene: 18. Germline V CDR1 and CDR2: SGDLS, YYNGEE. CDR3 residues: CASSARLEPHSGTYNEQFF. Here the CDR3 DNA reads TGTGCCAGCAGCGCGAGACTAGAGCCTCATAGCGGGACGTACAATGAGCAGTTCTTC.

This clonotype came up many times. The CDR3 is CSARDRASGNEQFF. The CDR3 region has the DNA TGCAGTGCTAGAGATCGGGCCAGCGGAAATGAGCAGTTCTTC. The V call is TRBV20-1, the J call TRBJ2-1; maybe TRBD2 (5 bases). The V end lost 0 bases, the J end lost 7 bases, and 13 bases lay between the germline ends. Per the germline V gene, CDR1 is DFQATT and CDR2 is SNEGSKA (reference sequence). CDR3 length equals 14 residues.

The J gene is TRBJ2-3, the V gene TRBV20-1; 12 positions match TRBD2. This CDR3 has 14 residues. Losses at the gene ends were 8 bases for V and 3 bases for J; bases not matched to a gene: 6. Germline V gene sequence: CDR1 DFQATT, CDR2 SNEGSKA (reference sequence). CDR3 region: CSRSGTSGTDTQYF. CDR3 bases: TGCAGTAGGAGCGGGACTAGCGGGACAGATACGCAGTATTTT.

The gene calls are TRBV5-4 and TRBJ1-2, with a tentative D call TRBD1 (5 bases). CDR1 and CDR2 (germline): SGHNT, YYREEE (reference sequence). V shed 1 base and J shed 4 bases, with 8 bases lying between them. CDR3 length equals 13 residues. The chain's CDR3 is CASSLWGIYGYTF. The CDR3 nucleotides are TGTGCCAGCAGCTTGTGGGGGATCTATGGCTACACCTTC.

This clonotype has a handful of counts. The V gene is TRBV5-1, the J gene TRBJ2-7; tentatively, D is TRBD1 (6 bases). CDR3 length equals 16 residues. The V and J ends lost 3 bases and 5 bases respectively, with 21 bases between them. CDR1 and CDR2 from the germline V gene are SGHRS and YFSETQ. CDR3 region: CASSSALRQVPHEQYF. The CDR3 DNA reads TGCGCCAGCAGCTCAGCTCTTAGACAGGTACCTCACGAGCAGTACTTC.

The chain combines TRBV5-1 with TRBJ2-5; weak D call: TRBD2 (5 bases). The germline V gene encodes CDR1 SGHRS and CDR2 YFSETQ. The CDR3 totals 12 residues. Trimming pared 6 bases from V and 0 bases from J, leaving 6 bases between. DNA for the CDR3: TGCGCCAGCACGGGGTACCAAGAGACCCAGTACTTC. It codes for CASTGYQETQYF.

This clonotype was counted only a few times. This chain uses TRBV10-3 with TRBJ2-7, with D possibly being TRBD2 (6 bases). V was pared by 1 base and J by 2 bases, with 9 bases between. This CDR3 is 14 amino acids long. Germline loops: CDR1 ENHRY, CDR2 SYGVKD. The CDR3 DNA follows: TGTGCCATCAGTGAGTATGCGGGAACCTACGAGCAGTACTTC. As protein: CAISEYAGTYEQYF.